The 5 T cell receptor beta chains given below trace back to one sample, sequenced in a study of blood T cell repertoires in COVID-19. TCRdb's copy holds only in-frame clones and misses some; the assay was immunoSEQ multiplex PCR. This sample has tens of thousands of clones, with 86% found just once. The specimen was peripheral blood. Receptors were obtained from a man in his fifties with active or convalescent COVID-19.

V usage is TRBV5-6 and J usage is TRBJ2-7; tentative D call: TRBD1 (6 bases). The CDR3 covers 14 residues. Germline assignment: CDR1 SGHDT and CDR2 YYEEEE. Trimming cost V 2 bases and J 6 bases, with 15 bases left between them. The CDR3 here is CASSFTGTKSEQYF. The DNA of the CDR3 is TGTGCCAGCAGCTTTACCGGGACAAAAAGCGAGCAGTACTTC.

The chain is built from TRBV14 and TRBJ1-1; D is undetermined. This CDR3 has 13 residues. The V end lost 0 bases, the J end lost 6 bases, and 8 bases lay between the germline ends. In germline, CDR1 is SGHDN, CDR2 FVKESK. Here the CDR3 reads CASSQDFIAEAFF. The CDR3 DNA is TGTGCCAGCAGCCAAGATTTTATCGCTGAAGCTTTCTTT.

This rearrangement joins TRBV29-1 to TRBJ2-7; D gene uncertain. Germline V gene lookup returns CDR1 SQVTM and CDR2 ANQGSEA. The V end lost 0 bases, the J end lost 2 bases, and 11 bases lay between the germline ends. There are 14 residues in the CDR3. CDR3 in DNA: TGCAGCGTTGAAGATATAGCAGTGACCTACGAGCAGTACTTC. It encodes CSVEDIAVTYEQYF.

This clone was seen a few times. The chain has TRBV11-3 and TRBJ2-4, with D maybe TRBD1 (6 bases). This CDR3 spans 20 amino acids. The V end lost 0 bases, the J end lost 6 bases, and 27 bases lay between the germline ends. Looked up from germline, CDR1 is SGHNT and CDR2 is YENEEA. CDR3 bases: TGTGCCAGCAGCTTAGATAGGGGCCCACAGGGCTGGTCTTGGAGAAACATTCAGTACTTC. It yields the protein CASSLDRGPQGWSWRNIQYF.

The chain couples TRBV19 to TRBJ1-1; 10 nucleotides align to TRBD1. The germline V gene has CDR1 LNHDA and CDR2 SQIVND (reference sequence). The CDR3 contains 13 residues. V lost 9 bases and J lost 1; bases outside the gene matches: 2. The CDR3 loop reads CASRDRGNTEAFF. CDR3 in DNA: TGTGCCAGCAGGGACAGGGGGAACACTGAAGCTTTCTTT.